These T cell receptor beta chains were read from a single sample in a study of OX40 agonist ivuxolimab in advanced cancers. Clones were sequenced by immunoSEQ multiplex PCR, and TCRdb holds only the in-frame ones, with some missing. The data hold 12,000 to 15,000 clones, with roughly 71% observed a single time. The sample in question was CD4+ or CD8+ T cells sorted from blood, obtained in a trial of the OX40 agonist ivuxolimab. The receptors were sampled from an adult with an advanced solid tumor such as melanoma, head and neck, liver or kidney cancer. Both conserved end residues are part of each CDR3. Each record gives: J gene, clone size, D gene, V gene, CDR3 DNA, CDR3 protein. The D gene is left open where the match is weak. Clone size is shown for a subset of rows, as once, few, many or a class of expanded clone.

TRBJ1-1 - - TRBV28 TGTGCCAGCAGTTTAGTGGGGACCGACCAAACCGAAAACACTGAAGCTTTCTTT CASSLVGTDQTENTEAFF
TRBJ2-2 few TRBD2 TRBV10-1 TGCGCCAGCAGTGACGAGGAACTAGCGGAAAACACCGGGGAGCTGTTTTTT CASSDEELAENTGELFF
TRBJ2-3 - - TRBV7-9 TGTGCCAGCAGCTTAGGTACCGGGGGGCCGGGCACAGATACGCAGTATTTT CASSLGTGGPGTDTQYF
TRBJ2-3 - - TRBV13 TGTGCCAGCAGCTCATCCGGGACGGGCACAGATACGCAGTATTTT CASSSSGTGTDTQYF
TRBJ2-1 - TRBD1 TRBV4-3 TGCGCCAGCAGCCAATCGAGGCGGGACAGGGACTACAATGAGCAGTTCTTC CASSQSRRDRDYNEQFF
TRBJ1-1 - - TRBV4-2 TGTGCCAGCAGCCAAGTAAGGTCGGACACTGAAGCTTTCTTT CASSQVRSDTEAFF
TRBJ1-5 - TRBD1 TRBV28 TGTGCCAGCAGCCTTATGCTGGGACAGAATCAGCCCCAGCATTTT CASSLMLGQNQPQHF
TRBJ2-1 - - TRBV28 TGTGCCAGCAGTTTCGATTTCAGGGTGACCTACAATGAGCAGTTCTTC CASSFDFRVTYNEQFF
TRBJ2-1 - TRBD1 TRBV4-1 TGCGCCAGCAGCCATGAAACGGGGACAGCCTACAATGAGCAGTTCTTC CASSHETGTAYNEQFF
TRBJ2-5 - - TRBV11-2 TGTGCCAGCAGCTCCTGGACAGGGAGGGGAGAGACCCAGTACTTC CASSSWTGRGETQYF
TRBJ1-3 - - TRBV25-1 TGTGCCAGCAGTGGATCAATATTTGACAGCGTCTCTGGAAACACCATATATTTT CASSGSIFDSVSGNTIYF
TRBJ2-1 - TRBD2 TRBV15 TGTGCCACCAGCAGACCTGGGGCTAGCGGTTACAATGAGCAGTTCTTC CATSRPGASGYNEQFF
TRBJ2-7 once TRBD2 TRBV5-6 TGTGCCAGCAGCTTGGGATTTAGCGGGTACGAGCAGTACTTC CASSLGFSGYEQYF
TRBJ2-1 once TRBD1 TRBV6-1 TGTGCCAGCAGTGTAGTTTTGGACAGGGTGGGTAACAATGAGCAGTTCTTC CASSVVLDRVGNNEQFF
TRBJ2-3 - TRBD1 TRBV4-1 TGCGCCAGCAGGCTAGGACAGGTAGACACAGATACGCAGTATTTT CASRLGQVDTDTQYF
TRBJ2-3 - - TRBV27 TGTGCCAGCAGTACACTTAGCACAGATACGCAGTATTTT CASSTLSTDTQYF
TRBJ2-2 - - TRBV6-5 TGTGCCAGCAGGAACAGCAATACGAACACCGGGGAGCTGTTTTTT CASRNSNTNTGELFF
TRBJ1-1 - - TRBV19 TGTGCCAGTAGTATTCAGGGTTGGACTGAAGCTTTCTTT CASSIQGWTEAFF
TRBJ1-3 - - TRBV28 TGTGCCAGCAGTTTAGGGGGTTGGAACACCATATATTTT CASSLGGWNTIYF
TRBJ2-7 - TRBD2 TRBV7-8 TGTGCCAGCAGCAAGATCCCTGGGGGGGAGTACGAGCAGTACTTC CASSKIPGGEYEQYF
TRBJ1-4 - TRBD1 TRBV27 TGTGCCAGCAGTTTGAGGGGGCTCGATGAAAAACTGTTTTTT CASSLRGLDEKLFF
TRBJ2-3 - - TRBV15 TGTGCCACCAGCAGAGATCGACGGCTACCCTCTGGCACAGATACGCAGTATTTT CATSRDRRLPSGTDTQYF
TRBJ2-7 - - TRBV27 TGTGCCAGCAGCTCCATGGGGCACTCCTACGAGCAGTACTTC CASSSMGHSYEQYF
TRBJ2-7 - TRBD2 TRBV5-4 TGTGCCAGCGGAAACTGGCCTAGCGGGCTCTACGAGCAGTACTTC CASGNWPSGLYEQYF
TRBJ2-2 - - TRBV6-5 TGTGCCAGCAGTTACTCGAGTGGGGGTGGGGAGCTGTTTTTT CASSYSSGGGELFF
TRBJ2-5 - TRBD2 TRBV7-9 TGTGCCAGCAGCCCGGGACTAGCGGGAGAGGGAGAGACCCAGTACTTC CASSPGLAGEGETQYF
TRBJ2-5 - - TRBV11-3 TGTGCCAGCAGCCTTTCCCTCCAAGAGACCCAGTACTTC CASSLSLQETQYF
TRBJ2-7 once - TRBV7-9 TGTGCCAGCAGCTTACCCCCTACCCCGTCACCCATTGCCTACGAGCAGTACTTC CASSLPPTPSPIAYEQYF
TRBJ1-4 - - TRBV18 TGTGCCAGTTCGAACAGGGAAGGGAATGAAAAACTGTTTTTT CASSNREGNEKLFF
TRBJ1-2 - TRBD1 TRBV19 TGTGCCAGTCACACAGGGGAAGGCTACACCTTC CASHTGEGYTF
TRBJ1-1 - - TRBV11-2 TGTGCCAGCAGCTTAGGGGCACTGAACACTGAAGCTTTCTTT CASSLGALNTEAFF
TRBJ2-1 large - TRBV11-2 TGTGCCAGCAGCGAATACAATGAGCAGTTCTTC CASSEYNEQFF
TRBJ1-4 medium-sized - TRBV4-3 TGCGCCAGCAGCCGCGCCCGGGGCCCTAATGAAAAACTGTTTTTT CASSRARGPNEKLFF
TRBJ1-2 - - TRBV6-1 TGTGCCAGCAGTCCTATGCGAAAGACCTATGGCTACACCTTC CASSPMRKTYGYTF
TRBJ1-1 once - TRBV4-1 TGCGCCAGCAGCCATGTGGGGCGCACTGAAGCTTTCTTT CASSHVGRTEAFF
TRBJ2-7 - - TRBV2 TGTGCCAGCAGTGCCGGGACGGGGAACGAGCAGTACTTC CASSAGTGNEQYF
TRBJ2-1 - TRBD1 TRBV29-1 TGCAGCGGACAGGGAAGCAATGAGCAGTTCTTC CSGQGSNEQFF
TRBJ2-5 - - TRBV6-6 TGTGCCAGCAGTAGGGGGGCTAGCGGTCAAGAGACCCAGTACTTC CASSRGASGQETQYF
TRBJ1-2 - TRBD1 TRBV6-5 TGTGCCAGCACTAAGACAGGGAAGGATGGCTACACCTTC CASTKTGKDGYTF
TRBJ1-2 once TRBD1 TRBV4-1 TGCGCCAGCAGCCAAGATCCCGGGACAGGGAGCTCTGGCTACACCTTC CASSQDPGTGSSGYTF
TRBJ2-7 - - TRBV5-6 TGTGCCAGCAGCTTTAAGAATCGGGACAAGGGTTATGAAGAGTACTTC CASSFKNRDKGYEEYF
TRBJ1-1 - - TRBV5-5 TGTGCCAGCAGCTATTGGATGGTGGACACTGAAGCTTTCTTT CASSYWMVDTEAFF
TRBJ1-2 few TRBD1 TRBV28 TGTGCCAGCAGTTTATCCCTGGACAGGGACTATGGCTACACCTTC CASSLSLDRDYGYTF
TRBJ1-5 - - TRBV6-1 TGTGCCAGCAGTGAAGGGGGCGGCTATCAGCCCCAGCATTTT CASSEGGGYQPQHF
TRBJ2-7 few - TRBV7-2 TGTGCCAGCAGCTCCGACGGAAGCCTCTACGAGCAGTACTTC CASSSDGSLYEQYF
TRBJ2-3 - TRBD2 TRBV30 TGTGCCTGGGATCGGGACTACCTCACAGATACGCAGTATTTT CAWDRDYLTDTQYF
TRBJ1-1 once - TRBV11-3 TGTGCCAGCAGCTTAGGGGCAGGACGCGAAGCTTTCTTT CASSLGAGREAFF
TRBJ2-2 - - TRBV27 TGTGCCAGCAGTTCCCCCGGGGCAGGGAGTACCGGGGAGCTGTTTTTT CASSSPGAGSTGELFF
TRBJ2-7 - - TRBV6-1 TGTGCCAGCAAGATAGAGGAAGGGACCTACGAGCAGTACTTC CASKIEEGTYEQYF
TRBJ1-4 - - TRBV11-2 TGTGCCAGCAGCCTAGAGGCGGTCTCAACTAATGAAAAACTGTTTTTT CASSLEAVSTNEKLFF
TRBJ1-6 - - TRBV10-2 TGCGCCAGCTCTCCAGAGTATAATTCACCCCTCCACTTT CASSPEYNSPLHF
TRBJ2-4 - - TRBV10-3 TGTGCCTCGGGGGAGGACGGGGCGTACATTCAGTACTTC CASGEDGAYIQYF
TRBJ2-5 - TRBD2 TRBV4-3 TGCGCCAGCAGCCAAGACATTAGCGGGGGGGTGGAGACCCAGTACTTC CASSQDISGGVETQYF
TRBJ2-5 - TRBD2 TRBV30 TGTGCCTGGAGTGGACTAGCGGGAACGGGTTGGACCCAGTACTTC CAWSGLAGTGWTQYF
TRBJ2-7 - TRBD2 TRBV4-3 TGCGCCAGCAGCCCCCACTGGACTAGCGGGGCGGCCTACGAGCAGTACTTC CASSPHWTSGAAYEQYF